This TCR beta chain was identified during a study of PD-1 and CTLA-4 blockade in melanoma. Generated by immunoSEQ multiplex PCR, the TCRdb table keeps only in-frame clones and is missing some. In the table there are about 30,000 clones, about 88% of which are singletons. Trimming stripped 7 bases from V and 0 bases from J, with 9 bases between. Germline V gene lookup returns CDR1 MNHEY and CDR2 SMNVEV (reference sequence). CDR3 length equals 13 residues. This clonotype was obtained from a human donor with melanoma. V is TRBV27 and J is TRBJ1-1; no clear D gene. Sequenced material: CD8+ T cells from peripheral blood, taken before anti-PD-1 treatment. CDR3 protein: CASKDGMNTEAFF. For the CDR3, the DNA is TGTGCCAGCAAGGACGGAATGAACACTGAAGCTTTCTTT.